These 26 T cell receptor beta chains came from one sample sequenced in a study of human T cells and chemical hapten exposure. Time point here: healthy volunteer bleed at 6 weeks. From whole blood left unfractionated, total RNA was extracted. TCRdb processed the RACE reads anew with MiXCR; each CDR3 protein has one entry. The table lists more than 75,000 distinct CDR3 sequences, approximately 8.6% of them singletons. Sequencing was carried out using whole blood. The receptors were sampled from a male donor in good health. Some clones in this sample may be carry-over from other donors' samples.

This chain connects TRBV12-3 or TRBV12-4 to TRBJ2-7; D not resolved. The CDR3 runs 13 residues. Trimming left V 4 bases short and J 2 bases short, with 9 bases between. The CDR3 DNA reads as TGTGCCAGCAGTTCTCCTTTAGCCTACGAGCAGTACTTC. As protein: CASSSPLAYEQYF.

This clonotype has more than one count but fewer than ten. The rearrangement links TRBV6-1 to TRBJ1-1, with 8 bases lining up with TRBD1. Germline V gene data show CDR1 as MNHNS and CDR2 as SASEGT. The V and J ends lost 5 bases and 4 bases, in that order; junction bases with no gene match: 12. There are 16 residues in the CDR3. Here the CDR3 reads CASSRRTGSGVTEAFF. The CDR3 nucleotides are TGTGCCAGCAGTCGCCGGACAGGGAGCGGGGTCACTGAAGCTTTCTTT.

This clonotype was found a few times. The CDR3 here is CSVTGGGEQYF. As DNA, the CDR3 is TGCAGCGTTACAGGGGGCGGCGAGCAGTACTTC. The chain has TRBV29-1 and TRBJ2-7; 9 bases match TRBD1. The CDR3 is 11 amino acids. CDR1 is SQVTM and CDR2 is ANQGSEA in the germline V gene. V lost 5 bases to trimming and J lost 6 bases; unmatched junction nucleotides: 2.

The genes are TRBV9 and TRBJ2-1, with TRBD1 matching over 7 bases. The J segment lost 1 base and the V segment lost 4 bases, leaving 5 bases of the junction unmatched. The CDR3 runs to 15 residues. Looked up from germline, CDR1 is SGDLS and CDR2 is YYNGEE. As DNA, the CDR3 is TGTGCCAGCAGCACCCGGACAGGTTCCTACAATGAGCAGTTCTTC. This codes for CASSTRTGSYNEQFF.

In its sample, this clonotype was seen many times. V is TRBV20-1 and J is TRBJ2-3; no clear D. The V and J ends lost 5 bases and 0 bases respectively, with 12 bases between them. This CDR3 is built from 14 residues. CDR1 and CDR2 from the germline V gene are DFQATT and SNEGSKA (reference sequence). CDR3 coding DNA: TGCAGTGCTGGGCTTGACTCTAGCACAGATACGCAGTATTTT. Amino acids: CSAGLDSSTDTQYF.

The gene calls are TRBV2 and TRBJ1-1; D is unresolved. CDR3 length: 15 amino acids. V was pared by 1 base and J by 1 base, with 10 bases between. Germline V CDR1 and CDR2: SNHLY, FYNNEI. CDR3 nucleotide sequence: TGTGCCAGCAGTGAAGGCGGAGAATCGAACACTGAAGCTTTCTTT. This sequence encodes CASSEGGESNTEAFF. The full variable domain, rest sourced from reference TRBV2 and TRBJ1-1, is EPEVTQTPSHQVTQMGQEVILRCVPISNHLYFYWYRQILGQKVEFLVSFYNNEISEKSEIFDDQFSVERPDGSNFTLKIRSTKLEDSAMYFCASSEGGESNTEAFFGQGTRLTVV.

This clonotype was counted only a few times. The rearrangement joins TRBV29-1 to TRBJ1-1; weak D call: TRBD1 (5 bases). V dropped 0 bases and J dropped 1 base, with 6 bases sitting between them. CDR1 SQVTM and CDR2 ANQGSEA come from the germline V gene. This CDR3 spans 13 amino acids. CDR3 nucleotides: TGCAGCGTTGAAGAGGGGACGAACACTGAAGCTTTCTTT. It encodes CSVEEGTNTEAFF.

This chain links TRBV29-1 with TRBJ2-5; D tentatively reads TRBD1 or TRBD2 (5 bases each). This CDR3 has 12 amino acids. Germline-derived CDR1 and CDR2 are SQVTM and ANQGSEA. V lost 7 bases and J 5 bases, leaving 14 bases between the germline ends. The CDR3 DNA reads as TGCAGCGGGATCGAGGGGCCCGAGACCCAGTACTTC. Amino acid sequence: CSGIEGPETQYF. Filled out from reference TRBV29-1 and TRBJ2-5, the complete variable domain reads SAVISQKPSRDICQRGTSLTIQCQVDSQVTMMFWYRQQPGQSLTLIATANQGSEATYESGFVIDKFPISRPNLTFSTLTVSNMSPEDSSIYLCSGIEGPETQYFGPGTRLLVL.

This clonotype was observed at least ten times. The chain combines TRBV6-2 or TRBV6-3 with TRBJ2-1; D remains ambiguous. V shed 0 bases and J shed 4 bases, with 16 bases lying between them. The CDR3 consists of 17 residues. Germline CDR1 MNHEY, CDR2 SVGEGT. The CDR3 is CASSYSPSLGLYNEQFF. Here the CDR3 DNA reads TGTGCCAGCAGTTACTCTCCCTCGCTGGGCCTATACAATGAGCAGTTCTTC.

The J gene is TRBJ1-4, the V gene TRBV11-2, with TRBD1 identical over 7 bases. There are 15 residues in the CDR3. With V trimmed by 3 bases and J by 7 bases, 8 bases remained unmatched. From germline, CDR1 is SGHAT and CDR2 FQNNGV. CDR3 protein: CASSFTGARGEKLFF. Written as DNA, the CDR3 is TGTGCCAGCAGCTTTACAGGGGCCCGAGGTGAAAAACTGTTTTTT.

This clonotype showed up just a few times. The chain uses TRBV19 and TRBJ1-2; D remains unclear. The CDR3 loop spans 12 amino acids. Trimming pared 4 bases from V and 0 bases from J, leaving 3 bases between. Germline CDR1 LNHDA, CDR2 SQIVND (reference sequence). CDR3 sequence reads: CASSKANYGYTF. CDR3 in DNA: TGTGCCAGTAGTAAAGCTAACTATGGCTACACCTTC.

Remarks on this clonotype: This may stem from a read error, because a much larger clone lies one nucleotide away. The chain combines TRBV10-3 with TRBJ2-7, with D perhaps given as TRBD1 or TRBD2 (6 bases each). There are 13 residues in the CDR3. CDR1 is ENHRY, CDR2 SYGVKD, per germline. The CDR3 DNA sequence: TGTACCATCAGTGAGTCGATAGGGGGGGAGCAGTACTTC. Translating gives CTISESIGGEQYF.

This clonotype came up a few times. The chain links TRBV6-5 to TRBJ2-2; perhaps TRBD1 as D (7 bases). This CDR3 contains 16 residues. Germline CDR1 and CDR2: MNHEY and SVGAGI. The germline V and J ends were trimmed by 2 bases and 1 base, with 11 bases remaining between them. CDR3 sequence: CASSYAGQRNTGELFF. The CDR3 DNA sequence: TGTGCCAGCAGTTACGCGGGACAGAGGAACACCGGGGAGCTGTTTTTT.

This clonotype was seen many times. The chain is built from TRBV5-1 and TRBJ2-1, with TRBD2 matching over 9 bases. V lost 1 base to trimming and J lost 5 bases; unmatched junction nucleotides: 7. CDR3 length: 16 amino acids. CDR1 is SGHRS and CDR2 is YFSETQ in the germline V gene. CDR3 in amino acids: CASSLREVAGDNEQFF. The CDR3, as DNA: TGCGCCAGCAGCTTGCGTGAAGTAGCGGGGGACAATGAGCAGTTCTTC.

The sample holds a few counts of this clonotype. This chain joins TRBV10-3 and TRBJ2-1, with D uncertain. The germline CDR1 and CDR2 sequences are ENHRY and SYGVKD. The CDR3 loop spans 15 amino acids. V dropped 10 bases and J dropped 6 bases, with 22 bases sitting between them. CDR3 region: CATLTPRPMSNEQFF. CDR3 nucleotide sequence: TGTGCCACCCTAACCCCCAGGCCCATGTCCAATGAGCAGTTCTTC.

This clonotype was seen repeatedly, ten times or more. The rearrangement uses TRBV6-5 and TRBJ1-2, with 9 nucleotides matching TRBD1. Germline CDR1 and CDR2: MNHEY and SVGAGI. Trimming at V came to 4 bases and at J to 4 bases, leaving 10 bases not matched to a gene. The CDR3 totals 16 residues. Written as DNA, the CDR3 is TGTGCCAGCAGTTCCTTTGGGGAGACAGGGGGCTATGGCTACACCTTC. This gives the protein CASSSFGETGGYGYTF.

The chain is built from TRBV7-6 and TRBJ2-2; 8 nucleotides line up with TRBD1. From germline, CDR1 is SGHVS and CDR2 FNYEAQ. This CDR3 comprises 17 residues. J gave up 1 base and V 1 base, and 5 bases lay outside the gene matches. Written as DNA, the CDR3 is TGTGCCAGCAGCTTAGGCAGGGGGCTTCAGAACACCGGGGAGCTGTTTTTT. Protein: CASSLGRGLQNTGELFF.

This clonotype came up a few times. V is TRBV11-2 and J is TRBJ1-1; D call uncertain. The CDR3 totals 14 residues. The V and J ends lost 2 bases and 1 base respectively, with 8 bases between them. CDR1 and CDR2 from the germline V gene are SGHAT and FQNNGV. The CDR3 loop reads CASSLSRKNTEAFF. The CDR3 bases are TGTGCCAGCAGCTTATCCAGGAAGAACACTGAAGCTTTCTTT.

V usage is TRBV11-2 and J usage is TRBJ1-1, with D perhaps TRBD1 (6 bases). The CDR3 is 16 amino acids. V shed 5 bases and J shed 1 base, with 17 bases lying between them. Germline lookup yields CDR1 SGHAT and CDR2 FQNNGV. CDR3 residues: CASSREEGHRNTEAFF. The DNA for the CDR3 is TGTGCCAGCAGCCGAGAGGAGGGACACCGGAACACTGAAGCTTTCTTT. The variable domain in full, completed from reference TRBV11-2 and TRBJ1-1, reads EAGVAQSPRYKIIEKRQSVAFWCNPISGHATLYWYQQILGQGPKLLIQFQNNGVVDDSQLPKDRFSAERLKGVDSTLKIQPAKLEDSAVYLCASSREEGHRNTEAFFGQGTRLTVV.

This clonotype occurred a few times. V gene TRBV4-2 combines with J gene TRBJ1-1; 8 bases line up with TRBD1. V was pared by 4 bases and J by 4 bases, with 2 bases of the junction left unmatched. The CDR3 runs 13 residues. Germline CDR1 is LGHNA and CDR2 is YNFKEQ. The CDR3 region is CASSPTGATEAFF. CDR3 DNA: TGTGCCAGCAGCCCGACAGGGGCCACTGAAGCTTTCTTT.

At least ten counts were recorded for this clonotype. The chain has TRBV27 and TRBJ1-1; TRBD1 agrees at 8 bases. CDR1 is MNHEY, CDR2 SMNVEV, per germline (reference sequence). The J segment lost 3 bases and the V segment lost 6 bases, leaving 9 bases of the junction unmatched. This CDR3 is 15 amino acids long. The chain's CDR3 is CASRSSGTGDTEAFF. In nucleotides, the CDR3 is TGTGCCAGCAGGTCCTCAGGGACAGGAGACACTGAAGCTTTCTTT.

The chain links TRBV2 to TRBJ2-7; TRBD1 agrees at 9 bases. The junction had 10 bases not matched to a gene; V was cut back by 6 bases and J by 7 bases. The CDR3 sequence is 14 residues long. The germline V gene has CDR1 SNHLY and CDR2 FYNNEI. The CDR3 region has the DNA TGTGCCAGCAGGGATCCGGGACAGGGAGAGGAGCAGTACTTC. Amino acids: CASRDPGQGEEQYF.

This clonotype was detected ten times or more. CDR3 sequence reads: CASSSDSYEQYF. Written as DNA, the CDR3 is TGCGCCAGCAGCTCGGACAGTTACGAGCAGTACTTC. The chain recombines TRBV5-1 with TRBJ2-7; maybe TRBD1 (6 bases). The germline V gene has CDR1 SGHRS and CDR2 YFSETQ. The ends were cut back, 3 bases at V and 4 bases at J, with 8 bases in the middle. The CDR3 has 12 residues.

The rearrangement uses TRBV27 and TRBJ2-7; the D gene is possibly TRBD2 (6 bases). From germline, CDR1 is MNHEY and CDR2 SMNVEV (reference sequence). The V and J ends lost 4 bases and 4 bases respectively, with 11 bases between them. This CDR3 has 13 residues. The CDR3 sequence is CASSSPSEYEQYF. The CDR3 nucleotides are TGTGCCAGCAGTTCCCCTAGCGAGTACGAGCAGTACTTC.

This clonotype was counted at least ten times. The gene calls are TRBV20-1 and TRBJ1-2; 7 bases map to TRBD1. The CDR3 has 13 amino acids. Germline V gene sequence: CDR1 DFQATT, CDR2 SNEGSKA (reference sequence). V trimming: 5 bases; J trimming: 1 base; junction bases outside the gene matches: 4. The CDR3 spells CSALDRLNYGYTF. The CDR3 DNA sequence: TGCAGTGCTTTGGACAGGCTTAACTATGGCTACACCTTC.

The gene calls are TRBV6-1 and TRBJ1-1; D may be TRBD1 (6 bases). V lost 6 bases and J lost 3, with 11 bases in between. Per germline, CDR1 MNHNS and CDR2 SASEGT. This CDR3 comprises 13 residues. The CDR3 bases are TGTGCCAGCAGCTTGAACAGGGACACTGAAGCTTTCTTT. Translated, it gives CASSLNRDTEAFF.